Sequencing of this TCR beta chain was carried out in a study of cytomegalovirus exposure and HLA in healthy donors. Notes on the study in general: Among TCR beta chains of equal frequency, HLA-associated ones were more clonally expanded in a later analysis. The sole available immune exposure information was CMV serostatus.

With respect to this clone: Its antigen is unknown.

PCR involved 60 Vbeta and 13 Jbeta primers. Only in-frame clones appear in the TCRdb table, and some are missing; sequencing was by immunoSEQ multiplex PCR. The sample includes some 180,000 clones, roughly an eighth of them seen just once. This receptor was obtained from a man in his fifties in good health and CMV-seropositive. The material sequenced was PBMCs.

The DNA for the CDR3 is TGTGCCAGCTCACCCCAGGGGGCTCGGGACACTGAAGCTTTCTTT. This codes for CASSPQGARDTEAFF. The gene calls are TRBV18 and TRBJ1-1; TRBD1 agrees at 8 bases. In germline, CDR1 is KGHSH, CDR2 LQKENI. V shed 3 bases and J 3 bases; nucleotides not matched to a gene: 6. This CDR3 is 15 amino acids long.